The rows below give T cell receptor beta chains drawn from one sample of a study of blood T cell repertoires in COVID-19. Only in-frame clones appear in the TCRdb table, and some are missing; sequencing was by immunoSEQ multiplex PCR. This table holds 150,000 to 200,000 clones, roughly nine tenths found once. Sequencing was done on a sample of peripheral blood. The receptors derive from a man aged 55 to 70 with active or convalescent COVID-19. Each CDR3 is given with its conserved first and last residue. Fields, in order: J gene, D gene, clone size, V gene, CDR3 DNA, CDR3 protein. D genes are given only for firm matches. Clone size is given for some rows only: seen once, a few or many times, or a class if the clone is expanded.

J gene: TRBJ1-6; D gene: NA; clone size: NA; V gene: TRBV5-4; CDR3 DNA: TGTGCCAGCAGCTTGATGGCCAGTATCTCCTATAATTCACCCCTCCACTTT; CDR3 protein: CASSLMASISYNSPLHF
J gene: TRBJ2-3; D gene: TRBD2; clone size: NA; V gene: TRBV18; CDR3 DNA: TGTGCCAGCTCACCAAGTCTAGCGGGCACAGATACGCAGTATTTT; CDR3 protein: CASSPSLAGTDTQYF
J gene: TRBJ2-3; D gene: TRBD2; clone size: NA; V gene: TRBV10-2; CDR3 DNA: TGCGCCAGCAGTGAGTCTCCGGGGGGGCCAGATACGCAGTATTTT; CDR3 protein: CASSESPGGPDTQYF
J gene: TRBJ1-1; D gene: NA; clone size: NA; V gene: TRBV3-1/TRBV3-2; CDR3 DNA: TGTGCCAGCAGCCTCTCACAGGGACTGAACACTGAAGCTTTCTTT; CDR3 protein: CASSLSQGLNTEAFF
J gene: TRBJ1-1; D gene: NA; clone size: NA; V gene: TRBV18; CDR3 DNA: TGTGCCAGCTCACCCATCCTTGTAGGACAGCAGAACACTGAAGCTTTCTTT; CDR3 protein: CASSPILVGQQNTEAFF
J gene: TRBJ1-1; D gene: NA; clone size: NA; V gene: TRBV2; CDR3 DNA: TGTGCCAGTCTGGGCAATTGGAACACTGAAGCTTTCTTT; CDR3 protein: CASLGNWNTEAFF
J gene: TRBJ1-6; D gene: TRBD1; clone size: once; V gene: TRBV15; CDR3 DNA: TGTGCCACCAGCCCCCGGACAGGAGAGGGGTATAATTCACCCCTCCACTTT; CDR3 protein: CATSPRTGEGYNSPLHF
J gene: TRBJ1-6; D gene: TRBD1; clone size: few; V gene: TRBV7-9; CDR3 DNA: TGTGCCAGCGCAGGGACAGGGGATTCACCCCTCCACTTT; CDR3 protein: CASAGTGDSPLHF
J gene: TRBJ2-4; D gene: NA; clone size: NA; V gene: TRBV6-1; CDR3 DNA: TGTGCCAGCAGTGAGGGCGGGGCCCGGGCCAAAAACATTCAGTACTTC; CDR3 protein: CASSEGGARAKNIQYF
J gene: TRBJ2-3; D gene: TRBD2; clone size: NA; V gene: TRBV7-2; CDR3 DNA: TGTGCCAGCAGCTTAGTAGGGGGGACTAGTAGAGATACGCAGTATTTT; CDR3 protein: CASSLVGGTSRDTQYF
J gene: TRBJ2-3; D gene: TRBD1; clone size: NA; V gene: TRBV6-6; CDR3 DNA: TGTGCCAGCAGTCCCCAGCAGGGGGCGCGTGGCACAGATACGCAGTATTTT; CDR3 protein: CASSPQQGARGTDTQYF
J gene: TRBJ2-3; D gene: NA; clone size: NA; V gene: TRBV3-1/TRBV3-2; CDR3 DNA: TGTGCCAGCAGCCATGAAAGCCAAAGCACAGATACGCAGTATTTT; CDR3 protein: CASSHESQSTDTQYF
J gene: TRBJ1-1; D gene: NA; clone size: NA; V gene: TRBV6-5; CDR3 DNA: TGTGCCAGCACATCCGGGCAGGGCCACACTGAAGCTTTCTTT; CDR3 protein: CASTSGQGHTEAFF
J gene: TRBJ1-6; D gene: TRBD1; clone size: NA; V gene: TRBV9; CDR3 DNA: TGTGCCAGCAGCATACAGGGACAGGGAGACTCACCCCTCCACTTT; CDR3 protein: CASSIQGQGDSPLHF
J gene: TRBJ1-6; D gene: NA; clone size: NA; V gene: TRBV9; CDR3 DNA: TGTGCCAGCAGCGTATCGGAGGGATCGGCCCTCCACTTT; CDR3 protein: CASSVSEGSALHF
J gene: TRBJ1-5; D gene: NA; clone size: NA; V gene: TRBV5-4; CDR3 DNA: TGTGCCAGCAGCTTGAACAGAAATCAGCCCCAGCATTTT; CDR3 protein: CASSLNRNQPQHF
J gene: TRBJ1-2; D gene: TRBD1; clone size: NA; V gene: TRBV7-9; CDR3 DNA: TGTGCCAGCAGCTTGGGGTCAGGGGGGTCTGGCTACACCTTC; CDR3 protein: CASSLGSGGSGYTF
J gene: TRBJ1-3; D gene: NA; clone size: NA; V gene: TRBV2; CDR3 DNA: TGTGCCAGCAGTACAGGAGGAAACACCATATATTTT; CDR3 protein: CASSTGGNTIYF
J gene: TRBJ1-6; D gene: NA; clone size: NA; V gene: TRBV11-1; CDR3 DNA: TGTGCCAGCAGCTCTTGGGGAGCGAAGAATTCACCCCTCCACTTT; CDR3 protein: CASSSWGAKNSPLHF
J gene: TRBJ1-2; D gene: TRBD1; clone size: once; V gene: TRBV19; CDR3 DNA: TGTGCCGGGCGGGACAGCAACTATGGCTACACCTTC; CDR3 protein: CAGRDSNYGYTF
J gene: TRBJ2-5; D gene: NA; clone size: once; V gene: TRBV5-1; CDR3 DNA: TGCGCCAGCAGCTTAGGACAGCCCCAGAGGGAGACCCAGTACTTC; CDR3 protein: CASSLGQPQRETQYF
J gene: TRBJ2-1; D gene: TRBD1; clone size: few; V gene: TRBV7-2; CDR3 DNA: TGTGCCAGCAGCCCAGGGACAGCCTCCTACAATGAGCAGTTCTTC; CDR3 protein: CASSPGTASYNEQFF
J gene: TRBJ1-4; D gene: TRBD1; clone size: NA; V gene: TRBV4-1; CDR3 DNA: TGCGCCAGCAGCCAAGCCGGACAGGGGACAACTGGACTGGGCGAAAAACTGTTTTTT; CDR3 protein: CASSQAGQGTTGLGEKLFF
J gene: TRBJ2-3; D gene: NA; clone size: NA; V gene: TRBV24-1; CDR3 DNA: TGTGCCACCAGTGATACACAGGGTAGGCGCGGGTCAGATACGCAGTATTTT; CDR3 protein: CATSDTQGRRGSDTQYF
J gene: TRBJ1-3; D gene: TRBD1; clone size: few; V gene: TRBV5-1; CDR3 DNA: TGCGCCAGCAGCTTGCAGAGCAGGGGGACCCCTGGAAACACCATATATTTT; CDR3 protein: CASSLQSRGTPGNTIYF
J gene: TRBJ1-3; D gene: NA; clone size: NA; V gene: TRBV5-1; CDR3 DNA: TGCGCCAGCAGAACAGGGTCCTCTGGAAACACCATATATTTT; CDR3 protein: CASRTGSSGNTIYF
J gene: TRBJ2-5; D gene: TRBD1; clone size: NA; V gene: TRBV5-4; CDR3 DNA: TGTGCCAGCAGCCTCGGGACAGGAGGGAAGGAGACCCAGTACTTC; CDR3 protein: CASSLGTGGKETQYF
J gene: TRBJ2-3; D gene: NA; clone size: NA; V gene: TRBV7-9; CDR3 DNA: TGTGCCAGCAGCCCCGTTGTTCAACAGCTCACAGATACGCAGTATTTT; CDR3 protein: CASSPVVQQLTDTQYF
J gene: TRBJ2-2; D gene: TRBD1; clone size: NA; V gene: TRBV27; CDR3 DNA: TGTGCCAGCAGCGAAGGGGGCTGGAACACCGGGGAGCTGTTTTTT; CDR3 protein: CASSEGGWNTGELFF
J gene: TRBJ1-2; D gene: TRBD1; clone size: few; V gene: TRBV9; CDR3 DNA: TGTGCCAGCAGTGCAACAGGGGTTGGCTACACCTTC; CDR3 protein: CASSATGVGYTF
J gene: TRBJ2-7; D gene: NA; clone size: NA; V gene: TRBV9; CDR3 DNA: TGTGCCAGCAGCCCAAGACAGGACGCCTACGAGCAGTACTTC; CDR3 protein: CASSPRQDAYEQYF
J gene: TRBJ1-3; D gene: NA; clone size: few; V gene: TRBV7-6; CDR3 DNA: TGTGCCAGCAGCCCGCGGATGGGCTCTGGAAACACCATATATTTT; CDR3 protein: CASSPRMGSGNTIYF
J gene: TRBJ2-7; D gene: NA; clone size: NA; V gene: TRBV4-1; CDR3 DNA: TGCGCCAGCAGCCAAAGCTCCAGGGGCTCTCCAGGCGGTCGATACGAGCAGTACTTC; CDR3 protein: CASSQSSRGSPGGRYEQYF
J gene: TRBJ2-3; D gene: NA; clone size: NA; V gene: TRBV2; CDR3 DNA: TGTGCCAGCAGTGGGACTGGTCGCCCAGATACGCAGTATTTT; CDR3 protein: CASSGTGRPDTQYF
J gene: TRBJ2-3; D gene: TRBD2; clone size: NA; V gene: TRBV5-1; CDR3 DNA: TGCGCCAGCAGCCTTCCGGCTAGCGGGGCAGATACGCAGTATTTT; CDR3 protein: CASSLPASGADTQYF
J gene: TRBJ2-7; D gene: TRBD1; clone size: NA; V gene: TRBV2; CDR3 DNA: TGTGCCAGCAGACCGGGACAGCGCAGCCCTCGCTTCTACTTC; CDR3 protein: CASRPGQRSPRFYF
J gene: TRBJ2-2; D gene: NA; clone size: NA; V gene: TRBV5-1; CDR3 DNA: TGCGCCAGCAGCTTGCGGGACAAGAACACCGGGGAGCTGTTTTTT; CDR3 protein: CASSLRDKNTGELFF
J gene: TRBJ1-1; D gene: TRBD1; clone size: NA; V gene: TRBV6-1; CDR3 DNA: TGTGCCAGCAGTAAAAGACAGGGGGCATACACTGAAGCTTTCTTT; CDR3 protein: CASSKRQGAYTEAFF
J gene: TRBJ1-2; D gene: NA; clone size: NA; V gene: TRBV3-1/TRBV3-2; CDR3 DNA: TGTGCCAGCAGCCAGCGTTCCAACTATGGCTACACCTTC; CDR3 protein: CASSQRSNYGYTF
J gene: TRBJ1-5; D gene: NA; clone size: NA; V gene: TRBV3-1/TRBV3-2; CDR3 DNA: TGTGCCAGCAGCCAAGGGGGCGGTCAGCCCCAGCATTTT; CDR3 protein: CASSQGGGQPQHF
J gene: TRBJ2-5; D gene: TRBD2; clone size: NA; V gene: TRBV5-1; CDR3 DNA: TGCGCCAGCAGCTTTTCTAGCGGGGGGGTCGGCGAGACCCAGTACTTC; CDR3 protein: CASSFSSGGVGETQYF
J gene: TRBJ1-5; D gene: NA; clone size: NA; V gene: TRBV7-2; CDR3 DNA: TGTGCCAGCAGCTTAGCGTGGGGAGGCAATCAGCCCCAGCATTTT; CDR3 protein: CASSLAWGGNQPQHF
J gene: TRBJ2-7; D gene: TRBD2; clone size: once; V gene: TRBV6-5; CDR3 DNA: TGTGCCAGCAGTAGCGGGGCCTCTTACGAGCAGTACTTC; CDR3 protein: CASSSGASYEQYF
J gene: TRBJ1-6; D gene: NA; clone size: NA; V gene: TRBV5-5; CDR3 DNA: TGTGCCAGCAGCCTCACTCGTAATTCACCCCTCCACTTT; CDR3 protein: CASSLTRNSPLHF
J gene: TRBJ2-1; D gene: TRBD2; clone size: NA; V gene: TRBV4-2; CDR3 DNA: TGTGCCAGCAGCCAAGATATCACTAGCGGGGGGAGGGAGCAGTTCTTC; CDR3 protein: CASSQDITSGGREQFF
J gene: TRBJ1-3; D gene: NA; clone size: NA; V gene: TRBV6-1; CDR3 DNA: TGTGCCAGCAGTGAAGCGCTTCGCAGGGCGAGCTCTGGAAACACCATATATTTT; CDR3 protein: CASSEALRRASSGNTIYF
J gene: TRBJ2-1; D gene: TRBD1; clone size: NA; V gene: TRBV10-3; CDR3 DNA: TGTGCCATCAGTTTAACGGGACAGGGTGACAATGAGCAGTTCTTC; CDR3 protein: CAISLTGQGDNEQFF
J gene: TRBJ2-3; D gene: NA; clone size: NA; V gene: TRBV18; CDR3 DNA: TGTGCCAGCTCACCAAGGGGAGATACGCAGTATTTT; CDR3 protein: CASSPRGDTQYF
J gene: TRBJ2-7; D gene: NA; clone size: once; V gene: TRBV6-6; CDR3 DNA: TGTGCCAGCAGGTTAGGGGGATCCTACGAGCAGTACTTC; CDR3 protein: CASRLGGSYEQYF
J gene: TRBJ2-3; D gene: TRBD1; clone size: NA; V gene: TRBV5-1; CDR3 DNA: TGCGCCAGCAGCCCGGGACAGGGAACGGATACGCAGTATTTT; CDR3 protein: CASSPGQGTDTQYF
J gene: TRBJ1-3; D gene: NA; clone size: NA; V gene: TRBV6-6; CDR3 DNA: TGTGCCAGCAGCAACGAGGCCGGAAACACCATATATTTT; CDR3 protein: CASSNEAGNTIYF
J gene: TRBJ2-3; D gene: NA; clone size: few; V gene: TRBV12-3/TRBV12-4; CDR3 DNA: TGTGCCAGCAGTACTAGCACAGATACGCAGTATTTT; CDR3 protein: CASSTSTDTQYF
J gene: TRBJ1-5; D gene: NA; clone size: NA; V gene: TRBV21-1; CDR3 DNA: TGTGCCAGCAGCAAACTCGGACAGGAAGATAGCAATCAGCCCCAGCATTTT; CDR3 protein: CASSKLGQEDSNQPQHF
J gene: TRBJ1-2; D gene: TRBD1; clone size: NA; V gene: TRBV30; CDR3 DNA: TGTGCCTGGAGGCGACAGGGTCCTAGAGGCTACACCTTC; CDR3 protein: CAWRRQGPRGYTF
J gene: TRBJ1-6; D gene: NA; clone size: NA; V gene: TRBV11-2; CDR3 DNA: TGTGCCAGCAGCTCTACCCAGGGGTCCTATAATTCACCCCTCCACTTT; CDR3 protein: CASSSTQGSYNSPLHF
J gene: TRBJ2-1; D gene: TRBD2; clone size: NA; V gene: TRBV2; CDR3 DNA: TGTGCCACAAGTCTAGCGGGGGGGCCCTACAATGAGCAGTTCTTC; CDR3 protein: CATSLAGGPYNEQFF
J gene: TRBJ1-5; D gene: TRBD1; clone size: few; V gene: TRBV6-2/TRBV6-3; CDR3 DNA: TGTGCCAGCAGCCCACAGGGGATGGGCAATCAGCCCCAGCATTTT; CDR3 protein: CASSPQGMGNQPQHF
J gene: TRBJ2-7; D gene: NA; clone size: NA; V gene: TRBV7-6; CDR3 DNA: TGTGCCAGCAGCCCCGGGACATATACCTACGAGCAGTACTTC; CDR3 protein: CASSPGTYTYEQYF
J gene: TRBJ1-2; D gene: NA; clone size: NA; V gene: TRBV7-9; CDR3 DNA: TGTGCCAGCAGCAGCTACTATGGCTACACCTTC; CDR3 protein: CASSSYYGYTF
J gene: TRBJ2-5; D gene: TRBD1; clone size: NA; V gene: TRBV2; CDR3 DNA: TGTGCCAGCAAGGGACAGGGGTACCAAGAGACCCAGTACTTC; CDR3 protein: CASKGQGYQETQYF